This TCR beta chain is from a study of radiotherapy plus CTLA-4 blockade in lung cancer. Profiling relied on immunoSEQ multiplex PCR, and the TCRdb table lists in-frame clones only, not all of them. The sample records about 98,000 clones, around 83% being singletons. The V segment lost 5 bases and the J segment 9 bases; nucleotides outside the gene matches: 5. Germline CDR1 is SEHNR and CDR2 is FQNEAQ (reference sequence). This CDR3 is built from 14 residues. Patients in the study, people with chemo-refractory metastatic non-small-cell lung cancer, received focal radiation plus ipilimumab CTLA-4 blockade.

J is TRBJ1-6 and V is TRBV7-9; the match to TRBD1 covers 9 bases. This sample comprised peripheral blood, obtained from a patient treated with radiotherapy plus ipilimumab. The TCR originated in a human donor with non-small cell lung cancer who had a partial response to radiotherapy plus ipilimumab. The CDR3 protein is CASSTRDRVSPLHF. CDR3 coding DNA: TGTGCCAGCAGCACACGGGACAGGGTTTCACCCCTCCACTTT.